Reported below is one T cell receptor (beta chain). The PCR used 60 Vbeta and 13 Jbeta primers. Sequencing was performed with immunoSEQ multiplex PCR; in TCRdb, only in-frame clones are kept and a portion is missing. The table lists some 200,000 clones, roughly 80% of them singletons. The data were obtained in a study of cytomegalovirus exposure and HLA in healthy donors. CDR3 length equals 13 residues. V was trimmed by 1 base and J by 8 bases, leaving 8 bases between them. Per the germline V gene, CDR1 is LNHDA and CDR2 is SQIVND (reference sequence). The V and J genes are TRBV19 and TRBJ1-4; D is unclear. Input material: PBMCs. The source of this sequence is a woman aged 50 to 65 in good health and CMV-seropositive. In DNA form, the CDR3 reads TGTGCCAGTAGTATAGTCCATCCCGAAAAACTGTTTTTT. This codes for CASSIVHPEKLFF.